The clone carrying this T cell receptor beta chain was found a few times. What it recognizes is unknown. This sample was included in a study of T cells after yellow fever vaccination. Whole-study results and caveats: Detected again after the booster were most primary-vaccination clones, at nearly 97% CD4 and roughly 88% CD8.

Looked up from germline, CDR1 is SGHRS and CDR2 is YFSETQ. The CDR3 consists of 16 residues. The J segment lost 5 bases and the V segment lost 4 bases, leaving 13 bases of the junction unmatched. UMIs and a universal primer site were added when TCR cDNA was made by 5'RACE template switching. Each CDR3 protein is one row after TCRdb ran MiXCR on the 5' RACE reads. Of nearly 350,000 distinct CDR3 sequences in the sample, 7% to 9% are singletons; the top ten hold around 17%. The rearrangement uses TRBV5-1 and TRBJ2-7, with TRBD2 identical over 9 bases. The TCR was taken from a man between 18 and 29 years old who received the YFV17D yellow fever vaccine. Sequences were derived from PBMCs, sampled roughly 46 days after the first yellow fever vaccination. CDR3: CASSQYLAGISHEQYF. Written as DNA, the CDR3 is TGCGCCAGCAGCCAATACCTAGCGGGGATCAGCCACGAGCAGTACTTC.